The 13 T cell receptor beta chains below all came from one sample that was sequenced in a study of regulatory T cells in long-lasting Graves disease. Time point denoted: persistent/refractory GD, antithyroid drugs over 5 years with positive TRAb. Construction of the TCR library relied on RNA isolated from PBMCs. Through Arm-PCR of CDR3 regions and iRepertoire HTBI primers, TCR beta libraries were built. TCRdb ran MiXCR on the multiplex PCR reads and lists one entry per CDR3 protein. Of some 440,000 distinct CDR3 sequences listed, around 20% were seen once; the top ten hold approximately 8%. Sequenced here: peripheral blood mononuclear cells (PBMCs), sampled when the disease was refractory, from a patient treated with antithyroid drugs. These receptors were obtained from a female donor with Graves disease.

The genes are TRBV10-3 and TRBJ2-5; D may be TRBD1 (7 bases). Germline CDR1 reads ENHRY; CDR2 reads SYGVKD. Trimming took off 5 bases at V and 5 bases at J, with 12 bases between the two ends. The CDR3 is 13 residues long. CDR3 DNA sequence: TGTGCCATCAGTCCAGGGGGGTTGGAGACCCAGTACTTC. This sequence encodes CAISPGGLETQYF.

This clonotype was seen a handful of times. The chain is built from TRBV29-1 and TRBJ2-7, with 7 positions matching TRBD1. The CDR3 covers 13 residues. V shed 5 bases and J 6 bases; nucleotides not matched to a gene: 10. Per germline, CDR1 SQVTM and CDR2 ANQGSEA. CDR3: CSVTKTGSGEQYF. CDR3 coding DNA: TGCAGCGTTACAAAGACAGGGTCAGGCGAGCAGTACTTC.

J is TRBJ1-5 and V is TRBV19; unclear D gene. The length of the CDR3 is 15 residues. Germline loops: CDR1 LNHDA, CDR2 SQIVND (reference sequence). The ends were cut back, 6 bases at V and 4 bases at J, with 16 bases in the middle. CDR3 in amino acids: CASRLDSRANQPQHF. For the CDR3, the DNA is TGTGCCAGTAGATTGGACTCCCGGGCAAATCAGCCCCAGCATTTT.

The chain recombines TRBV4-1 with TRBJ2-5; 7 positions match TRBD2. The CDR3 covers 16 residues. In germline, CDR1 is MGHRA, CDR2 YSYEKL. J lost 6 bases, V lost 3 bases, and 13 bases had no gene match. The CDR3 loop reads CASSQSGTGEGKTQYF. CDR3 DNA sequence: TGCGCCAGCAGCCAGTCCGGGACCGGGGAGGGCAAGACCCAGTACTTC.

In this sample, this clonotype turned up once. This chain uses TRBV28 with TRBJ2-7, with 9 bases fitting TRBD1. Germline V lookup: CDR1 MDHEN, CDR2 SYDVKM. Germline trimming cut 5 bases from V and 6 bases from J; bases unmatched to any gene: 11. The CDR3 has 15 residues. The DNA of the CDR3 is TGTGCCAGCAGTACCACCCCGGGACAGGGCTCCGAGCAGTACTTC. This sequence encodes CASSTTPGQGSEQYF.

This clonotype occurred a few times. V is TRBV7-2 and J is TRBJ2-7; 8 nucleotides match TRBD1. CDR1 is SGHTA, CDR2 FQGNSA, per germline. The V and J ends lost 2 bases and 2 bases, in that order; junction bases with no gene match: 5. The CDR3 spans 15 residues. The CDR3: CASSLSTGEAYEQYF. CDR3 nucleotides: TGTGCCAGCAGCTTATCGACAGGGGAGGCCTACGAGCAGTACTTC.

This clonotype appeared many times. The V gene is TRBV7-8, the J gene TRBJ2-4; D is ambiguous. V was cut by 5 bases and J by 0 bases, with 8 bases left in between. The germline CDR1 and CDR2 sequences are SGHVS and FQNEAQ. The CDR3 covers 14 residues. The CDR3 reads CASSPELAKNIQYF. The CDR3 nucleotides are TGTGCCAGCAGCCCAGAACTAGCCAAAAACATTCAGTACTTC.

This clonotype was detected a few times. The chain employs TRBV4-3 and TRBJ2-7; 10 nucleotides line up with TRBD2. V lost 1 base to trimming and J lost 6 bases; unmatched junction nucleotides: 6. The CDR3 length is 15 residues. The germline CDR1 and CDR2 sequences are LGHNA and YSLEER. CDR3 bases: TGCGCCAGCAGCCAAGTTCTAGCGGGAGTAACCGAGCAGTACTTC. This translates into CASSQVLAGVTEQYF.

In regard to this clonotype: A much larger clone is a single base away; this may be a read error. CDR3 in DNA: TGTGCCAGCAGCCCTGCCCCGGGGTATAATGAAAGACTGTTTTTT. This translates into CASSPAPGYNERLFF. This chain joins TRBV7-2 and TRBJ1-4; no firm D call. There are 15 residues in the CDR3. Germline loops: CDR1 SGHTA, CDR2 FQGNSA.

This clonotype was observed a handful of times. The chain couples TRBV27 to TRBJ2-7, with TRBD1 matching over 7 bases. V trimming: 3 bases; J trimming: 1 base; junction bases outside the gene matches: 9. The CDR3 is made up of 16 amino acids. CDR1 is MNHEY and CDR2 is SMNVEV in the germline V gene (reference sequence). The CDR3 DNA is TGTGCCAGCAGTTTCCTAGGCCAGGGGGAATCCTACGAGCAGTACTTC. Protein product: CASSFLGQGESYEQYF.

The chain couples TRBV12-3 or TRBV12-4 to TRBJ2-5, with 7 bases that match TRBD1. This CDR3 has 14 amino acids. The J segment lost 0 bases and the V segment lost 6 bases, leaving 4 bases of the junction unmatched. The CDR3 protein is CASRSDRDQETQYF. The DNA for the CDR3 is TGTGCCAGCAGATCCGACAGGGACCAAGAGACCCAGTACTTC.

The V call is TRBV5-1, the J call TRBJ2-7; D ambiguous. CDR3 length: 14 amino acids. Trimming left V 4 bases short and J 2 bases short, with 13 bases between. Per the germline V gene, CDR1 is SGHRS and CDR2 is YFSETQ. Here the CDR3 reads CASSLLTDPYEQYF. The CDR3 bases are TGCGCCAGCAGCCTCCTGACTGATCCCTACGAGCAGTACTTC. Combining the CDR3 with reference TRBV5-1 and TRBJ2-7 gives the whole variable domain KAGVTQTPRYLIKTRGQQVTLSCSPISGHRSVSWYQQTPGQGLQFLFEYFSETQRNKGNFPGRFSGRQFSNSRSEMNVSTLELGDSALYLCASSLLTDPYEQYFGPGTRLTVT.

This clonotype has ten or more counts. The chain's CDR3 is CASDPEAFF. The CDR3 bases are TGTGCCAGCGATCCTGAAGCTTTCTTT. V gene TRBV2 combines with J gene TRBJ1-1, with D uncertain. The CDR3 extends over 9 amino acids. The V end lost 8 bases, the J end lost 6 bases, and 4 bases lay between the germline ends. Germline CDR1 SNHLY, CDR2 FYNNEI.